The present T cell receptor beta chain was sequenced within a study of CD8 T cells in Susac syndrome. Reverse transcription of 0.5 to 1 ug RNA was performed with random hexamers. The TCR beta CDR3 was amplified by immunoSEQ multiplex PCR across 54 Vbeta, 13 Jbeta. One entry per CDR3 protein, called by TCRdb with MiXCR from the immunoSEQ multiplex PCR reads. The sample contains roughly 150,000 distinct CDR3 sequences, 85% to 95% of which appear only once. The V and J ends lost 2 bases and 0 bases respectively, with 11 bases between them. The CDR3 is 16 residues long. Looked up from germline, CDR1 is MNHNY and CDR2 is SVGAGI (reference sequence).

The sequencing input was CD4+ T cells from PBMCs. The receptor was isolated from a human donor with Susac syndrome. The chain combines TRBV6-6 with TRBJ1-3; no clear D gene. The CDR3 nucleotides are TGTGCCAGCAGTTACATTTCTGGCAGCTCTGGAAACACCATATATTTT. It yields the protein CASSYISGSSGNTIYF.